The 29 T cell receptor beta chains reported below all come from one sample, sequenced in a study of cytomegalovirus exposure and HLA in healthy donors. PCR involved 60 Vbeta and 13 Jbeta primers. Profiling relied on immunoSEQ multiplex PCR, and the TCRdb table lists in-frame clones only, not all of them. The sample yields 130,000 to 150,000 clones, around 67% seen once. Material: PBMCs. The receptor source for this set is a young man in good health and CMV-seropositive.

This chain uses TRBV7-6 with TRBJ2-7, with 8 bases aligning to TRBD2. The CDR3 runs to 16 residues. The germline gives CDR1 SGHVS, CDR2 FNYEAQ. Losses at the gene ends were 4 bases for V and 5 bases for J; bases not matched to a gene: 13. CDR3 residues: CASSSLLLAEADEQYF. CDR3 DNA: TGTGCCAGCAGCTCATTGCTACTAGCGGAGGCCGACGAGCAGTACTTC.

The chain links TRBV27 to TRBJ2-7; 12 nucleotides line up with TRBD2. CDR1 and CDR2 (germline): MNHEY, SMNVEV (reference sequence). V trimming: 5 bases; J trimming: 1 base; junction bases outside the gene matches: 3. This CDR3 is built from 15 residues. CDR3 sequence: CASSVTSGRSYEQYF. The DNA for the CDR3 is TGTGCCAGCAGTGTAACTAGCGGGAGGTCCTACGAGCAGTACTTC.

The chain couples TRBV5-6 to TRBJ2-7; tentative D call: TRBD2 (5 bases). Germline V gene sequence: CDR1 SGHDT, CDR2 YYEEEE. The CDR3 runs 15 residues. Trimming removed 0 bases from V and 3 bases from J, with 13 bases in between. The CDR3 DNA reads TGTGCCAGCAGCTTGGAAGTCCCCGGGGACTACGAGCAGTACTTC. Encoded protein: CASSLEVPGDYEQYF. Combining the CDR3 with reference TRBV5-6 and TRBJ2-7 gives the whole variable domain DAGVTQSPTHLIKTRGQQVTLRCSPKSGHDTVSWYQQALGQGPQFIFQYYEEEERQRGNFPDRFSGHQFPNYSSELNVNALLLGDSALYLCASSLEVPGDYEQYFGPGTRLTVT.

V usage is TRBV4-3 and J usage is TRBJ1-2; 9 positions match TRBD1. V shed 0 bases, J shed 4 bases, and the junction held 9 bases outside the gene matches. This CDR3 has 17 amino acids. CDR1 is LGHNA and CDR2 is YSLEER in the germline V gene. The CDR3 protein is CASSQDPGTGPSYGYTF. The CDR3 nucleotides are TGCGCCAGCAGCCAAGATCCCGGGACAGGGCCTAGCTATGGCTACACCTTC.

The chain has TRBV13 and TRBJ2-7; D uncertain. CDR1 is PRHDT, CDR2 FYEKMQ, per germline (reference sequence). V was shortened by 0 bases and J by 2 bases, with 8 bases between the two germline ends. The CDR3 has 14 residues. CDR3 sequence (DNA): TGTGCCAGCAGCTTAGGGGAGAGGACCTACGAGCAGTACTTC. Translating it yields CASSLGERTYEQYF.

DNA of the CDR3: TGTGCCAGCAGCACTGGACAGGGGGACAAGTTCTTC. Encoded protein: CASSTGQGDKFF. The V call is TRBV5-5, the J call TRBJ2-1; 10 positions agree with TRBD1. The CDR3 contains 12 residues. Germline CDR1 and CDR2: SGHKS and YYEKEE (reference sequence). V shed 4 bases and J 14 bases; nucleotides not matched to a gene: 6.

The chain couples TRBV27 to TRBJ2-7, with D possibly matching TRBD1 (6 bases). Germline V gene sequence: CDR1 MNHEY, CDR2 SMNVEV (reference sequence). The CDR3 covers 17 residues. Between the trimmed V and J ends, which lost 5 bases and 2 bases, there was a span of 22 bases. In nucleotides, the CDR3 is TGTGCCAGCAGTCTCCAACCCTCCCGGGACACCACCTACGAGCAGTACTTC. This gives the protein CASSLQPSRDTTYEQYF.

V and J are TRBV7-3 and TRBJ2-3; 7 bases line up with TRBD2. Germline CDR1 reads SGHTA; CDR2 reads FQGTGA. The CDR3 covers 10 residues. CDR3 residues: CARGADTQYF. The CDR3 coding sequence is TGTGCACGGGGGGCAGATACGCAGTATTTT.

In this sample, this clone turned up once. The chain has TRBV27 and TRBJ1-2; D is possibly TRBD1 (6 bases). Germline CDR1 reads MNHEY; CDR2 reads SMNVEV (reference sequence). V dropped 6 bases and J dropped 8 bases, with 16 bases sitting between them. This CDR3 is 13 amino acids long. The DNA for the CDR3 is TGTGCCAGCAGATCTACAGGGCAGGGAGGCTACACCTTC. Translation gives CASRSTGQGGYTF.

The rearrangement uses TRBV4-2 and TRBJ2-3; 13 bases map to TRBD2. With V trimmed by 2 bases and J by 5 bases, 4 bases remained unmatched. CDR1 LGHNA and CDR2 YNFKEQ come from the germline V gene. This CDR3 spans 16 amino acids. The CDR3 is CASSQTSGGARDTQYF. The CDR3 nucleotides are TGTGCCAGCAGCCAAACTAGCGGGGGGGCCAGAGATACGCAGTATTTT.

There are a few counts of this clone. The CDR3 spells CASRHGEAFF. The CDR3 DNA sequence: TGTGCCAGTAGGCACGGTGAAGCTTTCTTT. The chain recombines TRBV19 with TRBJ1-1; D remains unclear. Germline CDR1 LNHDA, CDR2 SQIVND (reference sequence). The ends were cut back, 6 bases at V and 7 bases at J, with 6 bases in the middle. This CDR3 contains 10 residues.

As regards this clone: Other DNA sequences in this sample translate to the same CDR3. V and J are TRBV5-1 and TRBJ2-5; 10 nucleotides match TRBD2. Germline V gene data show CDR1 as SGHRS and CDR2 as YFSETQ. This CDR3 is 14 amino acids long. Trimming took 2 bases from V and 4 from J; bases not matched to a gene: 2. The DNA for the CDR3 is TGCGCCAGCAGCTTAGCGGGGGGGCGAGAGACCCAGTACTTC. As protein: CASSLAGGRETQYF.

This clone was counted a few times. J is TRBJ1-2 and V is TRBV7-2, with TRBD1 matching over 8 bases. V lost 5 bases to trimming and J lost 6 bases; unmatched junction nucleotides: 8. CDR1 SGHTA and CDR2 FQGNSA come from the germline V gene. The CDR3 sequence is 14 residues long. The CDR3 DNA sequence: TGTGCCAGCAGCCTAGACAGGGGATATGATGGCTACACCTTC. Protein sequence: CASSLDRGYDGYTF. The whole variable domain, remainder taken from reference TRBV7-2 and TRBJ1-2, is GAGVSQSPSNKVTEKGKDVELRCDPISGHTALYWYRQSLGQGLEFLIYFQGNSAPDKSGLPSDRFSAERTGGSVSTLTIQRTQQEDSAVYLCASSLDRGYDGYTFGSGTRLTVV.

This chain links TRBV5-1 with TRBJ1-5; no firm D call. From germline, CDR1 is SGHRS and CDR2 YFSETQ. The CDR3 is 16 residues long. V was trimmed by 0 bases and J by 2 bases, leaving 12 bases between them. CDR3 loop: CASSLGLGRRNQPQHF. The CDR3 DNA reads as TGCGCCAGCAGCTTGGGACTCGGGAGGCGCAATCAGCCCCAGCATTTT. Supplemented by reference TRBV5-1 and TRBJ1-5, the full variable domain reads KAGVTQTPRYLIKTRGQQVTLSCSPISGHRSVSWYQQTPGQGLQFLFEYFSETQRNKGNFPGRFSGRQFSNSRSEMNVSTLELGDSALYLCASSLGLGRRNQPQHFGDGTRLSIL.

Regarding this clone: At one end, the junction sequence differs from germline, possibly due to a read error. The V and J genes are TRBV7-7 and TRBJ2-7, with TRBD2 matching 7 bases. Germline V gene lookup returns CDR1 SSHAT and CDR2 FNYEAQ (reference sequence). The CDR3 sequence is 14 residues long. The CDR3 here is CASSLNGGGDEQYF. The DNA for the CDR3 is TGTGCTAGCAGCTTAAATGGGGGAGGGGACGAGCAGTACTTC.

The chain recombines TRBV6-5 with TRBJ2-1; the D gene is possibly TRBD1 (5 bases). The CDR3 contains 14 residues. Trimming shortened V by 6 bases and J by 8 bases, and 17 bases separated the two germline ends. CDR1 MNHEY and CDR2 SVGAGI come from the germline V gene. The chain's CDR3 is CASRRQLGYDEQFF. DNA of the CDR3: TGTGCCAGCAGAAGACAGTTGGGATACGATGAGCAGTTCTTC.

The rearrangement uses TRBV18 and TRBJ2-5; D is perhaps TRBD1 (5 bases). This CDR3 region has 14 residues. CDR1 is KGHSH, CDR2 LQKENI, per germline. Deletions cut 0 bases from V and 2 bases from J, with 7 bases between. CDR3 in DNA: TGTGCCAGCTCACCACCAGGGGCTCAAGAGACCCAGTACTTC. Its protein is CASSPPGAQETQYF.

This clone was found a few times. The gene calls are TRBV7-2 and TRBJ1-6; 12 bases are shared with TRBD1. There are 14 residues in the CDR3. The V segment lost 6 bases and the J segment 16 bases; nucleotides outside the gene matches: 10. Germline-derived CDR1 and CDR2 are SGHTA and FQGNSA. The CDR3 sequence: CASRSGTGGPLLHF. The CDR3 DNA is TGTGCCAGCAGATCCGGGACAGGGGGCCCTCTTCTCCACTTT.

The chain couples TRBV29-1 to TRBJ2-3; 8 positions match TRBD1. Germline loops: CDR1 SQVTM, CDR2 ANQGSEA. After removal of 6 bases from V and 0 bases from J, the junction contained 2 bases not matched to a gene. CDR3 length: 13 amino acids. CDR3 DNA sequence: TGCAGCGTGACAGGGGCTAGCACAGATACGCAGTATTTT. It is translated as CSVTGASTDTQYF.

This chain uses TRBV19 with TRBJ1-2; D is possibly TRBD1 (6 bases). This CDR3 spans 13 amino acids. The V end lost 3 bases, the J end lost 8 bases, and 13 bases lay between the germline ends. Per the germline V gene, CDR1 is LNHDA and CDR2 is SQIVND (reference sequence). The CDR3 reads CASSIQGLGGYTF. The CDR3 DNA sequence: TGTGCCAGTAGTATCCAGGGGTTGGGCGGCTACACCTTC.

This chain joins TRBV19 and TRBJ2-7; 7 nucleotides line up with TRBD2. Germline-derived CDR1 and CDR2 are LNHDA and SQIVND (reference sequence). This CDR3 spans 15 amino acids. V was clipped by 3 bases and J by 4 bases; unmatched bases: 9. Here the CDR3 DNA reads TGTGCCAGTAGTATCACCCTAGCGGAGTTTTACGAGCAGTACTTC. It yields the protein CASSITLAEFYEQYF.

The table lists this clone with a count of one. This chain links TRBV27 with TRBJ2-2; 7 positions match TRBD1. Germline V gene data show CDR1 as MNHEY and CDR2 as SMNVEV (reference sequence). V dropped 4 bases and J dropped 6; count of bases not matched to a gene: 8. The CDR3 is 15 residues long. The CDR3 here is CASSSIDRDAGELFF. The CDR3, as DNA: TGTGCCAGCAGTTCCATAGACAGGGATGCCGGGGAGCTGTTTTTT.

The chain employs TRBV6-1 and TRBJ2-7, with D uncertain. The CDR3 totals 14 residues. From germline, CDR1 is MNHNS and CDR2 SASEGT. V was trimmed by 1 base and J by 6 bases, leaving 13 bases between them. Here the CDR3 reads CASSEVSLSVEQYF. In DNA, the CDR3 is TGTGCCAGCAGTGAAGTCTCCCTTTCGGTCGAGCAGTACTTC.

CDR3 bases: TGTGCCAGCAGCCTCCAGGGCGTAAGATCCGAGCAGTACTTC. Its protein product is CASSLQGVRSEQYF. The chain joins TRBV7-8 to TRBJ2-7; perhaps TRBD1 as D (5 bases). V was cut by 5 bases and J by 6 bases, with 17 bases left in between. CDR3 length equals 14 residues. CDR1 and CDR2 (germline): SGHVS, FQNEAQ.

The chain couples TRBV30 to TRBJ2-2; 12 bases line up with TRBD2. This CDR3 region has 15 residues. Germline loops: CDR1 GTSNPN, CDR2 SVGIG (reference sequence). The V and J ends lost 6 bases and 3 bases, in that order; junction bases with no gene match: 5. The CDR3 DNA sequence: TGTGCCTGTTCTAGCGGGAGGGTAGACACCGGGGAGCTGTTTTTT. Its protein product is CACSSGRVDTGELFF. Complete variable domain (other parts from reference TRBV30 and TRBJ2-2): SQTIHQWPATLVQPVGSPLSLECTVEGTSNPNLYWYRQAAGRGLQLLFYSVGIGQISSEVPQNLSASRPQDRQFILSSKKLLLSDSGFYLCACSSGRVDTGELFFGEGSRLTVL.

V and J are TRBV2 and TRBJ2-2; D remains unclear. The length of the CDR3 is 11 residues. The ends were cut back, 8 bases at V and 6 bases at J, with 7 bases in the middle. CDR1 is SNHLY and CDR2 is FYNNEI in the germline V gene. In DNA, the CDR3 is TGTGCCAGCGCGATCGCCGGGGAGCTGTTTTTT. Its translation is CASAIAGELFF.

The V gene is TRBV19, the J gene TRBJ2-7; D is possibly TRBD1 (7 bases). The CDR3 sequence is 14 residues long. Germline-derived CDR1 and CDR2 are LNHDA and SQIVND (reference sequence). V was cut by 4 bases and J by 3 bases, with 13 bases left in between. In DNA form, the CDR3 reads TGTGCCAGTAGTAGTCAGGGGGGTCACTACGAGCAGTACTTC. It specifies CASSSQGGHYEQYF.

This rearrangement joins TRBV5-1 to TRBJ2-5, with TRBD2 matching over 8 bases. The CDR3 is 15 amino acids. With V trimmed by 3 bases and J by 5 bases, 9 bases remained unmatched. In germline, CDR1 is SGHRS, CDR2 YFSETQ. In DNA form, the CDR3 reads TGCGCCAGCAGCTCAAGGACTAGCCTGGGGGAGACCCAGTACTTC. This encodes CASSSRTSLGETQYF.

The chain is built from TRBV20-1 and TRBJ2-7; 7 nucleotides align to TRBD2. Trimming took 6 bases from V and 4 from J; bases not matched to a gene: 3. CDR1 and CDR2 (germline): DFQATT, SNEGSKA (reference sequence). The CDR3 loop spans 11 amino acids. CDR3 amino acids: CSAPGGYEQYF. The CDR3 coding sequence is TGCAGTGCCCCGGGGGGATACGAGCAGTACTTC.